This TCR beta chain was identified during a study of tumor-infiltrating lymphocytes in primary liver carcinoma. About the study: Surgical resection treated primary liver carcinoma in the patients. Study-level points and caveats: Tumor top-250-clone fraction significantly exceeded that of blood (p = 0.039). Tumor-adjacent and tumor-blood pairs displayed less overlap than did pairs of tumor regions.

In regard to this clonotype: Its target is unknown.

TCR beta cDNA was reverse-transcribed from roughly 520 ng of total RNA. The reaction used a constant-region primer and ProtoScript II reverse transcriptase. It was through three nested multiplex PCR rounds of slightly modified ARM-PCR that TCR beta libraries arose. TRBV1-TRBV30 forward and Cbeta reverse primers drove the first two roughly 11-cycle rounds. One entry per CDR3 protein results from TCRdb running MiXCR on the multiplex PCR reads. This table holds about 320,000 distinct CDR3 sequences, more than 55% found once. Alongside blood RNA obtained from unsorted whole blood, germline DNA was also extracted. From germline, CDR1 is MNHNY and CDR2 SVGAGI (reference sequence). Trimming pared 5 bases from V and 3 bases from J, leaving 16 bases between. The CDR3 totals 16 residues.

The clonotype comes from a man aged 35 to 55 with primary liver carcinoma and hepatitis B virus infection. Source material: peripheral blood. J is TRBJ2-2 and V is TRBV6-6; D possibly uses TRBD1 or TRBD2 (5 bases each). The CDR3 reads CASSTPPGLYTGELFF. Written as DNA, the CDR3 is TGTGCCAGCAGTACCCCCCCGGGGCTCTACACCGGGGAGCTGTTTTTT.